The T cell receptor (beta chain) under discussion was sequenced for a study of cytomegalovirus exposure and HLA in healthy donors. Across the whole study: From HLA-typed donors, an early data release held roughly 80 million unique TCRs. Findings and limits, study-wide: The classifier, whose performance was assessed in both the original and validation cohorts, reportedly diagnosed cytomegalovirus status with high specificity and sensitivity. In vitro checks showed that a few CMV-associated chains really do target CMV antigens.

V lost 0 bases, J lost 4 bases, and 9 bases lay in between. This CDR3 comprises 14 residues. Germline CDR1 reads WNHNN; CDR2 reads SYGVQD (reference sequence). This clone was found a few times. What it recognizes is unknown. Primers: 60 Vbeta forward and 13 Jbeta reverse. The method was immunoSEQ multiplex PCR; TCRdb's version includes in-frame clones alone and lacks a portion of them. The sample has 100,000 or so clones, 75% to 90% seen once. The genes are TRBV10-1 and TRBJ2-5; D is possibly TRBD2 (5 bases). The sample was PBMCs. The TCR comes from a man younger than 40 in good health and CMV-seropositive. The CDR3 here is CASSESGGGETQYF. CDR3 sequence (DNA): TGCGCCAGCAGTGAGTCAGGTGGAGGAGAGACCCAGTACTTC.